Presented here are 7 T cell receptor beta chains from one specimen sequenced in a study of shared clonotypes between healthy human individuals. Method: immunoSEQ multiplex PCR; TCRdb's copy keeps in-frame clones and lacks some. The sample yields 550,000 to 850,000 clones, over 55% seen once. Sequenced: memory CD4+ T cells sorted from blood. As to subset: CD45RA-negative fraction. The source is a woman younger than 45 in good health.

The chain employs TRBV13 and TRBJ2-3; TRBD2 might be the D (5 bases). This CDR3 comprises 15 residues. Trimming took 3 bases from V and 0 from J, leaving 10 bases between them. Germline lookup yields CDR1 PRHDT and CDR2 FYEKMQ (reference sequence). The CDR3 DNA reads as TGTGCCAGCAGCTTTAACGGGATTAGCACAGATACGCAGTATTTT. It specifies CASSFNGISTDTQYF.

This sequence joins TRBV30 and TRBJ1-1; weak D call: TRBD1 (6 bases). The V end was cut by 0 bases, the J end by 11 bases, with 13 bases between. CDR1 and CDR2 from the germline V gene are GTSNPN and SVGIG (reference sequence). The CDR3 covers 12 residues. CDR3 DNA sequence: TGTGCCTGGAGTGTAGGGGGGGCCGACGCTTTCTTT. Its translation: CAWSVGGADAFF.

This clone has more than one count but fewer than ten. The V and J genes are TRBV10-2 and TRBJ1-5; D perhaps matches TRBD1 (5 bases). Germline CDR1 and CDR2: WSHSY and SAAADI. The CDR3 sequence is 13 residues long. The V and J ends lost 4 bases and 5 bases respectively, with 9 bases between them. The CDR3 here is CASSATGDQPQHF. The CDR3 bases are TGCGCCAGCAGTGCGACGGGGGATCAGCCCCAGCATTTT.

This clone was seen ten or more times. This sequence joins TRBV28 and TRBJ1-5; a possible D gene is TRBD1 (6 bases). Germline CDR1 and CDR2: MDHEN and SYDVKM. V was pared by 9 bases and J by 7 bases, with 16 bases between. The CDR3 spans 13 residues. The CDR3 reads CASKQGQRQPQHF. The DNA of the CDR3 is TGTGCCAGTAAACAGGGTCAGAGGCAGCCCCAGCATTTT.

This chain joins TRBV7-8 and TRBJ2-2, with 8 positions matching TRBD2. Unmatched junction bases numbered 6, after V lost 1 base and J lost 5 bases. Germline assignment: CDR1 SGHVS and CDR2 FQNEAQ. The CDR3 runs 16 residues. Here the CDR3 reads CASSLGGAGVTGELFF. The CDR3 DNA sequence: TGTGCCAGCAGCTTAGGGGGAGCGGGAGTAACCGGGGAGCTGTTTTTT.

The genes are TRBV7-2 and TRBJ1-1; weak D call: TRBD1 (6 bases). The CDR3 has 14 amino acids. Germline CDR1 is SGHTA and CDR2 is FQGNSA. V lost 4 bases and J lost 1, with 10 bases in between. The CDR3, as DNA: TGTGCCAGCAGCTCTGCGACAGGGAACACTGAAGCTTTCTTT. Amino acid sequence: CASSSATGNTEAFF. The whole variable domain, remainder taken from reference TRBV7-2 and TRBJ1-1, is GAGVSQSPSNKVTEKGKDVELRCDPISGHTALYWYRQSLGQGLEFLIYFQGNSAPDKSGLPSDRFSAERTGGSVSTLTIQRTQQEDSAVYLCASSSATGNTEAFFGQGTRLTVV.

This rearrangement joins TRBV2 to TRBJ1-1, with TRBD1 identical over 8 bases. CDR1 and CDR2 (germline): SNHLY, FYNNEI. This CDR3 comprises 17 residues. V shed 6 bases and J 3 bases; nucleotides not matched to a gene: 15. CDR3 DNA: TGTGCCAGCAGCCAGTTCCGCCTACAGGGGGTGGACACTGAAGCTTTCTTT. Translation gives CASSQFRLQGVDTEAFF.